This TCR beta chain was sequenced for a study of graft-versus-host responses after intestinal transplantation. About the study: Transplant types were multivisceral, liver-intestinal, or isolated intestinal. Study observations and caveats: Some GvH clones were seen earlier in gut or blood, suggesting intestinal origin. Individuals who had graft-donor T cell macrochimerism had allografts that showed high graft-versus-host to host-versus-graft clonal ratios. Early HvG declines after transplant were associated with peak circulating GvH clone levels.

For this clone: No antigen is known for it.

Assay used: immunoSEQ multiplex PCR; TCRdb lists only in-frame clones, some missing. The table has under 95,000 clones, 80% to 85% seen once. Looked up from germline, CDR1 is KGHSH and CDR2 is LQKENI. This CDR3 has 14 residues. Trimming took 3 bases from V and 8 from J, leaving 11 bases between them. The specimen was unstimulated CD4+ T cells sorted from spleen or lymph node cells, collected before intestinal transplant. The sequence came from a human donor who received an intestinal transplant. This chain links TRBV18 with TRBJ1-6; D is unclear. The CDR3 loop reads CASSPSGLYSPLHF. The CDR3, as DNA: TGTGCCAGCTCACCGTCAGGACTATATTCACCCCTCCACTTT.